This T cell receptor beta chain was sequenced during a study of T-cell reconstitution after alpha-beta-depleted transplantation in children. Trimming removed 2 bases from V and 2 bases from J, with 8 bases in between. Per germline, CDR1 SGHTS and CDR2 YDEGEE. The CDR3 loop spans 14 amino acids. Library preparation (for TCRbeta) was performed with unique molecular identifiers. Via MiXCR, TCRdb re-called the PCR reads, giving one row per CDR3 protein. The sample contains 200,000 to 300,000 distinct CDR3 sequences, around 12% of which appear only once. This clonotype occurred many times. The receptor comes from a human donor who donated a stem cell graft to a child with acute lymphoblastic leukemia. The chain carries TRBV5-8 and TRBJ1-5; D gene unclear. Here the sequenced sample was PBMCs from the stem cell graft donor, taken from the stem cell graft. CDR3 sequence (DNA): TGTGCCAGCAGCTTACGACTGGGCAATCAGCCCCAGCATTTT. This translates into CASSLRLGNQPQHF.